Listed here are 23 T cell receptor beta chains from one sample, sequenced in a study of shared clonotypes between healthy human individuals. Terminally differentiated effector memory CD45RA+ cells were excluded from the naive CD8 cells, which were CD45RO-negative and positively selected for CCR7. This table comes from immunoSEQ multiplex PCR, and its TCRdb copy is limited to in-frame clones, with some not included. The sample gives some 2,000,000 clones, about 95% of which show up once; roughly 1.1% is in the top ten. The sample was naive CD8+ T cells sorted from blood. The source of these receptors is a man between 18 and 29 years old in good health.

The chain links TRBV6-5 to TRBJ1-2; D is uncertain. CDR1 and CDR2 from the germline V gene are MNHEY and SVGAGI. Trimming took 0 bases from V and 8 from J, leaving 10 bases between them. The CDR3 length is 13 residues. The CDR3 reads CASSYSGADGYTF. The CDR3, as DNA: TGTGCCAGCAGTTACTCGGGCGCGGACGGCTACACCTTC.

This clone was seen a handful of times. The rearrangement joins TRBV6-1 to TRBJ1-5; D unresolved. The CDR3 has 10 residues. Germline V gives CDR1 MNHNS, CDR2 SASEGT. Trimming pared 10 bases from V and 5 bases from J, leaving 6 bases between. CDR3 in amino acids: CATGYQPQHF. CDR3 nucleotide sequence: TGTGCCACCGGATATCAGCCCCAGCATTTT.

The V call is TRBV2, the J call TRBJ2-7; D perhaps matches TRBD1 (5 bases). The CDR3 length is 13 residues. V lost 10 bases, J lost 0 bases, and 13 bases lay in between. Per the germline V gene, CDR1 is SNHLY and CDR2 is FYNNEI. CDR3 in amino acids: CATQGYHSYEQYF. The DNA of the CDR3 is TGTGCCACTCAGGGATATCACTCCTACGAGCAGTACTTC.

The chain joins TRBV7-9 to TRBJ1-2; tentatively, D is TRBD1 (5 bases). V was pared by 1 base and J by 4 bases, with 10 bases between. Per the germline V gene, CDR1 is SEHNR and CDR2 is FQNEAQ (reference sequence). The CDR3 totals 14 residues. CDR3 DNA sequence: TGTGCCAGCAGCTTAGTAGACAGTGCCTATGGCTACACCTTC. It encodes CASSLVDSAYGYTF.

The rearrangement uses TRBV9 and TRBJ2-2; tentative D call: TRBD2 (5 bases). CDR1 and CDR2 (germline): SGDLS, YYNGEE. The V end was cut by 0 bases, the J end by 0 bases, with 9 bases between. The CDR3 totals 16 residues. CDR3 nucleotides: TGTGCCAGCAGCGTAGGTAATAGCGCGAACACCGGGGAGCTGTTTTTT. The encoded protein is CASSVGNSANTGELFF.

V gene TRBV4-2 combines with J gene TRBJ2-7; a possible D gene is TRBD1 (6 bases). The CDR3 runs 15 residues. Trimming shortened V by 0 bases and J by 6 bases, and 15 bases separated the two germline ends. Looked up from germline, CDR1 is LGHNA and CDR2 is YNFKEQ. The CDR3 DNA follows: TGTGCCAGCAGCCAAGATCCAGGGGTGGCCTCCGAGCAGTACTTC. Its translation: CASSQDPGVASEQYF.

This chain links TRBV11-2 with TRBJ1-1; TRBD1 matches 11 bases. The germline V gene encodes CDR1 SGHAT and CDR2 FQNNGV. Losses at the gene ends were 2 bases for V and 5 bases for J; bases not matched to a gene: 7. There are 16 residues in the CDR3. CDR3 protein: CASSLLTGTGGTEAFF. The CDR3 region has the DNA TGTGCCAGCAGCTTACTTACCGGGACAGGGGGAACTGAAGCTTTCTTT.

The V call is TRBV30, the J call TRBJ1-1; weak D call: TRBD1 (5 bases). Germline V gene sequence: CDR1 GTSNPN, CDR2 SVGIG (reference sequence). This CDR3 is 15 amino acids long. Trimming cost V 4 bases and J 0 bases, with 15 bases left between them. The CDR3 DNA is TGTGCCTGGAATGCTTGGGGGGTCGTGAACACTGAAGCTTTCTTT. This sequence encodes CAWNAWGVVNTEAFF.

J is TRBJ2-7 and V is TRBV4-1; D could derive from TRBD1 or TRBD2 (5 bases each). Trimming stripped 4 bases from V and 3 bases from J, with 13 bases between. CDR1 and CDR2 from the germline V gene are MGHRA and YSYEKL. The CDR3 extends over 14 amino acids. DNA for the CDR3: TGCGCCAGCAGCCCCGGGACGGATTTCTACGAGCAGTACTTC. Its protein is CASSPGTDFYEQYF.

The chain links TRBV7-9 to TRBJ1-6; possible D gene TRBD1, 5 bases. The CDR3 spans 14 residues. CDR1 and CDR2 (germline): SEHNR, FQNEAQ (reference sequence). Trimming stripped 5 bases from V and 13 bases from J, with 18 bases between. CDR3 sequence reads: CASSPSQGPQPLHF. The CDR3 DNA sequence: TGTGCCAGCAGCCCCTCTCAGGGACCCCAGCCCCTCCACTTT.

This clone has a single count. The chain uses TRBV13 and TRBJ2-3, with a weak D call TRBD1 (6 bases). The CDR3 is made up of 17 amino acids. The germline V gene encodes CDR1 PRHDT and CDR2 FYEKMQ (reference sequence). V lost 1 base and J lost 9, with 23 bases in between. CDR3 residues: CASSLESLGAPKLTQYF. The CDR3 region has the DNA TGTGCCAGCAGCTTAGAGTCATTGGGGGCCCCAAAGTTGACGCAGTATTTT.

Note on this clone: Other DNA sequences from this sample encode an identical CDR3 as well. V is TRBV28 and J is TRBJ1-5; D remains ambiguous. The germline V gene has CDR1 MDHEN and CDR2 SYDVKM. V was pared by 2 bases and J by 0 bases, with 2 bases between. The CDR3 has 13 residues. CDR3 in DNA: TGTGCCAGCAGTTTAGGTAGCAATCAGCCCCAGCATTTT. Residues: CASSLGSNQPQHF.

The chain is built from TRBV7-2 and TRBJ2-1; unclear D gene. V was trimmed by 0 bases and J by 5 bases, leaving 8 bases between them. Germline V gives CDR1 SGHTA, CDR2 FQGNSA. The CDR3 is 14 amino acids. CDR3 sequence reads: CASSLAGLDNEQFF. CDR3 DNA sequence: TGTGCCAGCAGCTTAGCGGGCCTTGACAATGAGCAGTTCTTC.

V and J are TRBV5-1 and TRBJ2-7, with 9 bases identical to TRBD2. From germline, CDR1 is SGHRS and CDR2 YFSETQ. V lost 2 bases and J lost 3; bases outside the gene matches: 3. CDR3 length equals 14 residues. The CDR3 loop is CASSFSGSDYEQYF. Here the CDR3 DNA reads TGCGCCAGCAGCTTTAGCGGGAGTGACTACGAGCAGTACTTC.

This chain joins TRBV27 and TRBJ2-3; TRBD2 agrees at 10 bases. The CDR3 extends over 15 amino acids. J was trimmed by 1 base and V by 6 bases; bases with no gene match: 4. Germline CDR1 and CDR2: MNHEY and SMNVEV (reference sequence). The CDR3 protein is CASSHGTSGTDTQYF. In DNA, the CDR3 is TGTGCCAGCAGCCATGGGACTAGCGGCACAGATACGCAGTATTTT.

This chain uses TRBV9 with TRBJ2-2; TRBD1 aligns across 8 bases. The CDR3 totals 15 residues. In germline, CDR1 is SGDLS, CDR2 YYNGEE. V lost 3 bases to trimming and J lost 4 bases; unmatched junction nucleotides: 5. This chain's CDR3 is CASSDTQGGTGELFF. CDR3 bases: TGTGCCAGCAGCGACACACAGGGGGGCACCGGGGAGCTGTTTTTT.

The gene calls are TRBV27 and TRBJ2-1; 8 positions match TRBD1. V was clipped by 7 bases and J by 5 bases; unmatched bases: 7. CDR1 MNHEY and CDR2 SMNVEV come from the germline V gene (reference sequence). The CDR3 is 14 residues long. This chain's CDR3 is CASTWDRPDNEQFF. The CDR3 DNA follows: TGTGCCAGCACCTGGGACAGGCCAGACAATGAGCAGTTCTTC.

The chain recombines TRBV25-1 with TRBJ1-5; D is unresolved. The CDR3 covers 15 residues. Trimming removed 4 bases at V and 3 bases at J, with 13 bases between. Germline V gives CDR1 MGHDK, CDR2 SYGVNS. CDR3 protein: CASSGHPRDNQPQHF. In nucleotides, the CDR3 is TGTGCCAGCAGTGGTCACCCCCGGGACAATCAGCCCCAGCATTTT.

A single count supports this clone. Within the sample, other DNA sequences also encode this same CDR3. This chain links TRBV19 with TRBJ1-2, with TRBD1 identical over 7 bases. Germline V gene sequence: CDR1 LNHDA, CDR2 SQIVND (reference sequence). V was pared by 3 bases and J by 4 bases, with 5 bases of the junction left unmatched. The CDR3 consists of 14 residues. The CDR3 is CASSITGESYGYTF. In nucleotides, the CDR3 is TGTGCCAGTAGTATTACAGGGGAATCCTATGGCTACACCTTC.

This clone was observed a single time. The sample carries other DNA sequences with the same CDR3. V usage is TRBV7-9 and J usage is TRBJ2-5; TRBD1 or TRBD2 may be the D gene (5 bases each). The CDR3 sequence is 13 residues long. Trimming shortened V by 5 bases and J by 4 bases, and 11 bases separated the two germline ends. Germline loops: CDR1 SEHNR, CDR2 FQNEAQ (reference sequence). CDR3 protein: CASSPSGGETQYF. CDR3 nucleotide sequence: TGTGCCAGCAGCCCTAGTGGGGGAGAGACCCAGTACTTC.

V and J are TRBV5-6 and TRBJ2-7; either TRBD1 or TRBD2 may supply D (5 bases each). Germline V gives CDR1 SGHDT, CDR2 YYEEEE. V was pared by 3 bases and J by 5 bases, with 12 bases between. This CDR3 comprises 13 residues. The CDR3 loop is CASSWTGADEQYF. The CDR3 bases are TGTGCCAGCAGCTGGACCGGGGCCGACGAGCAGTACTTC.

In this sample, this clone turned up once. The chain employs TRBV10-3 and TRBJ2-3, with D uncertain. The germline CDR1 and CDR2 sequences are ENHRY and SYGVKD. Trimming cost V 0 bases and J 3 bases, with 10 bases left between them. The CDR3 sequence is 15 residues long. CDR3 nucleotides: TGTGCCATCAGTGAGTCGGTGTCATCGACAGATACGCAGTATTTT. Translation: CAISESVSSTDTQYF.

DNA for the CDR3: TGTGCCAGCATCTCGGGAGCCGAGCAGTTCTTC. This translates into CASISGAEQFF. The gene calls are TRBV2 and TRBJ2-1; D perhaps matches TRBD2 (6 bases). This CDR3 comprises 11 residues. Germline V lookup: CDR1 SNHLY, CDR2 FYNNEI. The V end was cut by 7 bases, the J end by 10 bases, with 11 bases between.